A selection of T cell receptor beta chains follows, all from one sample in a study of blood T cell repertoires in COVID-19. Some clones are missing from TCRdb's copy, which holds only in-frame ones; the method was immunoSEQ multiplex PCR. The sample carries just over 300,000 clones, under 90% recorded once. Sequencing was carried out using peripheral blood. The receptors come from a woman aged 25 to 39 with COVID-19, enrolled during active disease. The CDR3 runs from the conserved cysteine through the conserved F or W. A D gene is named only where the DNA matches it firmly. Rows may omit the clone size; those that give it use once, few, many or a size class.

TRBV10-2	TRBJ1-5	16	TRBD1	NA	TGCGCCAGTGACCCAGCAGACAGGGCAGGCAATCAGCCCCAGCATTTT	CASDPADRAGNQPQHF
TRBV12-3/TRBV12-4	TRBJ2-5	12	NA	NA	TGTGCCAGCAGTATTAGAAGAGAGACCCAGTACTTC	CASSIRRETQYF
TRBV19	TRBJ1-1	15	NA	once	TGTGCCAGTAGCATAACGGGACACTTGAACACTGAAGCTTTCTTT	CASSITGHLNTEAFF
TRBV6-5	TRBJ1-5	15	TRBD1	NA	TGTGCCAGCAGCTTCCAGGGGGTGGTCAATCAGCCCCAGCATTTT	CASSFQGVVNQPQHF
TRBV2	TRBJ1-2	17	TRBD1	NA	TGTGCCAGCAGTGAAAGCGGGACAGGGATTGATCTGGGGGGCTACACCTTC	CASSESGTGIDLGGYTF
TRBV7-9	TRBJ1-1	11	TRBD1	NA	TGTGCCAGCAGCGACAGGGGGTGGGCTTTCTTT	CASSDRGWAFF
TRBV4-1	TRBJ2-7	15	TRBD1	NA	TGCGCCAGCAGCCAAGAGGGACAGGGGACGCTCGAGCAGTACTTC	CASSQEGQGTLEQYF
TRBV5-6	TRBJ1-2	13	NA	NA	TGTGCCAGCAGCTTGGGCAGGCGCGAGGGCTACACCTTC	CASSLGRREGYTF
TRBV10-3	TRBJ2-1	12	TRBD2	NA	TGTGCCATCAGCAGGACTAGTGATGAGCAGTTCTTC	CAISRTSDEQFF
TRBV2	TRBJ1-6	15	TRBD1	NA	TGTGCCAGCAGTACGGACCAAGGGGGCAATTCACCCCTCCACTTT	CASSTDQGGNSPLHF
TRBV2	TRBJ1-1	14	NA	once	TGTGCCAGCCTCCGTAGCGGATTGAACACTGAAGCTTTCTTT	CASLRSGLNTEAFF
TRBV5-5	TRBJ1-4	15	TRBD1	few	TGTGCCAGCAGCCGGATGGACAGGAGTAATGAAAAACTGTTTTTT	CASSRMDRSNEKLFF
TRBV7-9	TRBJ1-3	15	TRBD1	NA	TGTGCCAGCAGCGGGACAGGGGGCTCGGGAAACACCATATATTTT	CASSGTGGSGNTIYF
TRBV10-3	TRBJ1-2	15	TRBD1	NA	TGTGCCATCCGAAACGGGGGACAGGGGGAGTATGGCTACACCTTC	CAIRNGGQGEYGYTF
TRBV25-1	TRBJ2-2	16	TRBD2	NA	TGTGCCAGCACAGATCCAGCGGGGGGCCCCACCGGGGAGCTGTTTTTT	CASTDPAGGPTGELFF
TRBV10-3	TRBJ1-1	13	TRBD1	NA	TGTGCCATCAGGAGGGACAGCGTTACTGAAGCTTTCTTT	CAIRRDSVTEAFF
TRBV7-9	TRBJ2-7	13	NA	once	TGTGCCAGCAGCTTAGATCGGATGGGAGGGCAGTACTTC	CASSLDRMGGQYF
TRBV7-8	TRBJ1-5	13	NA	NA	TGTGCCAGCAGCTTAGATGCCTCGAGCGCCCAGCATTTT	CASSLDASSAQHF
TRBV6-5	TRBJ1-4	13	NA	NA	TGTGCCAGCCAGGGCGGGAGTAATGAAAAACTGTTTTTT	CASQGGSNEKLFF
TRBV2	TRBJ2-1	13	TRBD2	NA	TGTGCCGGGCTGGGACTAGCGGCCCGGAGAGGCTTCTTC	CAGLGLAARRGFF
TRBV5-4	TRBJ2-3	17	TRBD2	once	TGTGCCAGCAGCTTGGGACTAGCGGGGGGGCTAACAGATACGCAGTATTTT	CASSLGLAGGLTDTQYF
TRBV7-2	TRBJ1-2	12	NA	NA	TGTGCCAGCAGCCAGATAAACAGCGGCTACACCTTC	CASSQINSGYTF
TRBV19	TRBJ1-1	15	NA	NA	TGTGCCAGTAGTCCTTCTCCCAGGTTGAACACTGAAGCTTTCTTT	CASSPSPRLNTEAFF
TRBV29-1	TRBJ1-5	13	NA	NA	TGCAGCGTTGGTGGGGGGGGTGGACAGCCCCAGCATTTT	CSVGGGGGQPQHF
TRBV4-1	TRBJ2-7	15	TRBD2	NA	TGCGCCAGCAGCCTTACCGGGACTAGCGGTTACGAGCAGTACTTC	CASSLTGTSGYEQYF
TRBV4-1	TRBJ1-2	15	TRBD1	NA	TGCGCCAGCAGCCGCCCGGGACAGGGGAATTCTGGCTACACCTTC	CASSRPGQGNSGYTF
TRBV6-5	TRBJ1-2	15	TRBD1	few	TGTGCCAGCAGTTATTCTCCGGGACAGGGCTATGGCTACACCTTC	CASSYSPGQGYGYTF
TRBV2	TRBJ2-1	14	TRBD1	NA	TGTGCCAGCAGCCGGGACAGGGGATACAATGAGCAGTTCTTC	CASSRDRGYNEQFF
TRBV27	TRBJ1-1	13	NA	NA	TGTGCCAGCAAAACCGGGGGTCCCACTGAAGCTTTCTTT	CASKTGGPTEAFF
TRBV19	TRBJ1-6	15	TRBD1	NA	TGTGCCAGTAGCCCCACAGGGGCGCTATATTCACCCCTCCACTTT	CASSPTGALYSPLHF
TRBV13	TRBJ2-4	15	TRBD2	NA	TGTGCCAGCAGCCGCGGACTAGCGGAAAAAAACATTCAGTACTTC	CASSRGLAEKNIQYF
TRBV19	TRBJ1-2	11	TRBD1	NA	TGTGCCAGTAGTTCCGGGACAGTCTACACCTTC	CASSSGTVYTF
TRBV27	TRBJ1-1	16	NA	NA	TGTGCCAGCAGCTCAGGGATAGTGGGGATGAACACTGAAGCTTTCTTT	CASSSGIVGMNTEAFF
TRBV6-4	TRBJ1-2	16	TRBD1	NA	TGTGCCAGCAGTGTCCCCTCCGGGACAGCAAACTATGGCTACACCTTC	CASSVPSGTANYGYTF
TRBV27	TRBJ2-3	14	NA	NA	TGTGCCAGCAGTAGTAGAGGGAGCACAGATACGCAGTATTTT	CASSSRGSTDTQYF
TRBV5-4	TRBJ2-1	16	TRBD2	NA	TGTGCCAGCAGCGTACTAGCGGGGGGGCAGTACAATGAGCAGTTCTTC	CASSVLAGGQYNEQFF
TRBV6-5	TRBJ1-5	14	NA	few	TGTGCCAGCCCGCCGTCAGGGGAAGATCAGCCCCAGCATTTT	CASPPSGEDQPQHF
TRBV5-1	TRBJ1-3	17	NA	NA	TGCGCCAGCAGCTTTACAGGCCTACCATCCTCTGGAAACACCATATATTTT	CASSFTGLPSSGNTIYF
TRBV7-2	TRBJ1-2	17	NA	NA	TGTGCCAGCACCCCCAGAAGGATTCGGGGGGAGAACTATGGCTACACCTTC	CASTPRRIRGENYGYTF
TRBV15	TRBJ1-4	13	TRBD1	NA	TGTGCCACGGCACAGGGGCACGGGGAAAAACTGTTTTTT	CATAQGHGEKLFF
TRBV3-1/TRBV3-2	TRBJ2-1	15	NA	NA	TGTGCCAGCAGCCCGGCCCTGGGGGGGCCCCCTGAGCAGTTCTTC	CASSPALGGPPEQFF
TRBV11-3	TRBJ2-1	17	TRBD2	NA	TGTGCCAGCAGCTTAGGGGTCCAGCGGGGATTCTGGAATGAGCAGTTCTTC	CASSLGVQRGFWNEQFF
TRBV4-3	TRBJ2-7	15	TRBD1	NA	TGCGCCAGCAGCCAAGATCTGGACAGGAAGTACGAGCAGTACTTC	CASSQDLDRKYEQYF
TRBV5-8	TRBJ1-6	15	NA	NA	TGTGCCAGCAGCTTGGAAGGCAGGGTGGTTTCACCCCTCCACTTT	CASSLEGRVVSPLHF
TRBV5-4	TRBJ1-2	15	NA	NA	TGTGCCAGCAGCTACCGGCCAGGGAGGTATTATGGCTACACCTTC	CASSYRPGRYYGYTF
TRBV11-3	TRBJ1-1	17	NA	NA	TGTGCCAGCAGCTTAGATCGCTGGGGGGACTTAAAGACTGAAGCTTTCTTT	CASSLDRWGDLKTEAFF
TRBV4-1	TRBJ2-3	14	NA	many	TGCGCCAGCAGCCAAGGGGCGTTTGCCGATACGCAGTATTTT	CASSQGAFADTQYF
TRBV5-4	TRBJ1-1	13	NA	NA	TGTGCCAGCAGCTTGGACAGGGCAAGGGCGTCTTTCTTT	CASSLDRARASFF
TRBV7-9	TRBJ2-5	15	TRBD2	NA	TGTGCCAGCAGTTCGACTAGCGGGGGGAGGGAGACCCAGTACTTC	CASSSTSGGRETQYF
TRBV4-2	TRBJ2-1	13	TRBD2	NA	TGTGCCAGCAGCCAACCCGCGGGGGTAGAGCAGTTCTTC	CASSQPAGVEQFF
TRBV6-5	TRBJ1-5	15	NA	NA	TGTGCCAGCGCAGGGATCGTGCCCTACGATCAGCCCCAGCATTTT	CASAGIVPYDQPQHF
TRBV27	TRBJ1-1	15	TRBD1	NA	TGTGCCAGCCACTCCCGGACAGGGTCGTTCACTGAAGCTTTCTTT	CASHSRTGSFTEAFF
TRBV5-1	TRBJ2-3	16	NA	NA	TGCGCCAGCAGCTTGGTGGCAGGGGCCCCGTCAGATACGCAGTATTTT	CASSLVAGAPSDTQYF
TRBV7-9	TRBJ1-6	16	NA	once	TGTGCCAGCAGTCCGCGAATCGGGGTCGATAATTCACCCCTCCACTTT	CASSPRIGVDNSPLHF